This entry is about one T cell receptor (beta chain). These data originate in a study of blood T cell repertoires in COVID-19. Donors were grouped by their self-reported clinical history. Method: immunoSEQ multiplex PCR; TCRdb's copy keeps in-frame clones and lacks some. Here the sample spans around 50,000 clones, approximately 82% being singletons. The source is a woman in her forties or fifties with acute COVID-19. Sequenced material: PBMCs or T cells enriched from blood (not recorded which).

The CDR3 reads CASSQYSGYTF. The DNA of the CDR3 is TGTGCCAGCAGCCAATACAGTGGCTACACCTTC. The chain links TRBV14 to TRBJ1-2; D is unresolved. The CDR3 is 11 amino acids. Germline values: CDR1 SGHDN, CDR2 FVKESK. V gave up 2 bases and J gave up 7 bases, with 5 bases separating them.